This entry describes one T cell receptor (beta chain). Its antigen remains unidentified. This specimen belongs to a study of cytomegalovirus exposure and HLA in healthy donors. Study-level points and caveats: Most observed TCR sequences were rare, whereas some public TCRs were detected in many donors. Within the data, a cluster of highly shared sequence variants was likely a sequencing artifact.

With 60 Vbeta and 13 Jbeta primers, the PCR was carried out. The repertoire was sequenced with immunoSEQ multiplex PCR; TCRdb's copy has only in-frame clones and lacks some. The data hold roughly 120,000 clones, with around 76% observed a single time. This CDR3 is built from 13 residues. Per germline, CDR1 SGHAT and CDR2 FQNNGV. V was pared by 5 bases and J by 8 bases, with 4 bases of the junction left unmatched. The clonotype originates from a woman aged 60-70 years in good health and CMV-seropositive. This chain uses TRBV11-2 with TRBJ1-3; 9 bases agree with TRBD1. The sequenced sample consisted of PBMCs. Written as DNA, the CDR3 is TGTGCCAGCAGCCCCGACAGGGGGGACACCATATATTTT. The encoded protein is CASSPDRGDTIYF.